Listed below are T cell receptor beta chains from one sample, sequenced in a study of cytomegalovirus exposure and HLA in healthy donors. TCRdb keeps only in-frame clones here, not all; method: immunoSEQ multiplex PCR. The table has 100,000 or so clones, around 83% seen once. Sequenced input: PBMCs. The receptors were sampled from a woman in her late teens or twenties in good health and CMV-seropositive. Each CDR3 is given with its conserved first and last residue. Each record gives: D gene, V gene, J gene, clone size, CDR3 DNA, CDR3 protein. The D gene is left open where the match is weak. Expanded clones are given a class, and other clones once, few, many or no size at all.

>TRBD1|TRBV28|TRBJ2-1|.
TGTGCCAGCAGTTTGAGGACAGGAGGGCAGTTCTTC
CASSLRTGGQFF
>TRBD1|TRBV13|TRBJ1-3|once
TGTGCCAGCAGCGCGCGACAGGGGTCTCCTGGAAACACCATATATTTT
CASSARQGSPGNTIYF
>TRBD1|TRBV27|TRBJ1-1|.
TGTGCCAGCACCCGACAGGGGATCGTCACTGAAGCTTTCTTT
CASTRQGIVTEAFF
>.|TRBV19|TRBJ1-5|.
TGTGCCAGTTTGGGTATAGACAGCCTCAATCAGCCCCAGCATTTT
CASLGIDSLNQPQHF
>TRBD1|TRBV27|TRBJ2-7|few
TGTGCCAGCAGTTCTATAGGCCCGACAGGGGGCTCGTACGAGCAGTACTTC
CASSSIGPTGGSYEQYF
>TRBD2|TRBV19|TRBJ2-1|.
TGTGCCAGTAGTATTCTAGCGGGAGTGGGCAATGAGCAGTTCTTC
CASSILAGVGNEQFF
>TRBD2|TRBV29-1|TRBJ2-3|.
TGCAGCGTTGAACTAGCGGGTGCAGATACGCAGTATTTT
CSVELAGADTQYF
>.|TRBV30|TRBJ1-1|.
TGTGCCTGGAGTAGGACCGCCGGAGGTTTCTTT
CAWSRTAGGFF
>TRBD1|TRBV10-3|TRBJ1-5|.
TGTGCCACCGGGACAGGGGGCGATCAGCCCCAGCATTTT
CATGTGGDQPQHF
>.|TRBV5-6|TRBJ2-7|.
TGTGCCAGCAGCTTGTCGGCCTTCGTCCTAGCGAGATCTTACGAGCAGTACTTC
CASSLSAFVLARSYEQYF
>TRBD1|TRBV29-1|TRBJ2-5|.
TGCAGCGCGTCACAGGGGGTCGAGGAGACCCAGTACTTC
CSASQGVEETQYF
>TRBD2|TRBV5-1|TRBJ2-3|.
TGCGCCAGCAGCTGGGGTAGCGGGGGGTCAGATACGCAGTATTTT
CASSWGSGGSDTQYF
>TRBD1|TRBV4-2|TRBJ2-7|few
TGTGCCAGCAGCCCCCTCCTCGGACAGGGGGCGCTCAGCTCCTACGAGCAGTACTTC
CASSPLLGQGALSSYEQYF
>.|TRBV5-1|TRBJ2-7|.
TGCGCCAGCAGCCCCTATGAGGGGGGGCTCTACGAGCAGTACTTC
CASSPYEGGLYEQYF
>.|TRBV7-9|TRBJ1-5|few
TGTGCCAGCAGCCCCCATGGGGGCCAAAGCAATCAGCCCCAGCATTTT
CASSPHGGQSNQPQHF
>.|TRBV13|TRBJ2-7|.
TGTGCCAGCAGCTTAGAGGGGCTGCTCTACGAGCAGTACTTC
CASSLEGLLYEQYF
>TRBD1|TRBV5-6|TRBJ1-1|.
TGTGCCAGCAGCTTGGTCGTAGGACAGGGTAAGGCTTTCTTT
CASSLVVGQGKAFF
>.|TRBV4-2|TRBJ1-2|once
TGTGCCAGCAGCCAAGGGGGCTTTGGCAGGCCTAACTATGGCTACACCTTC
CASSQGGFGRPNYGYTF
>.|TRBV7-2|TRBJ2-7|few
TGTGCCAGCAGCTTAGGACTTGGCGAGCAGTACTTC
CASSLGLGEQYF
>.|TRBV12-1|TRBJ2-3|.
TGTGCCAGCGGGAGACAGGGAGAGGGAGATACGCAGTATTTT
CASGRQGEGDTQYF
>TRBD2|TRBV6-1|TRBJ2-3|many
TGTGCCAGCAGTGAACTAGCGGGGGGGCCAGATACGCAGTATTTT
CASSELAGGPDTQYF
>TRBD1|TRBV10-1|TRBJ2-1|.
TGCGCCAGCAGTGAGGGACAGGGGTACAATGAGCAGTTCTTC
CASSEGQGYNEQFF
>.|TRBV6-1|TRBJ2-5|.
TGTGCCAGCAGTGAAGATCAGGGGCGCTGGGAGACCCAGTACTTC
CASSEDQGRWETQYF
>.|TRBV5-1|TRBJ1-2|.
TGCGCCAGCAGCCCGGGGGACAACTATGGCTACACCTTC
CASSPGDNYGYTF
>TRBD2|TRBV2|TRBJ2-1|.
TGTGCCAGCAGTGATGGTCGGCTAGCGGGGCGGTACAATGAGCAGTTCTTC
CASSDGRLAGRYNEQFF
>.|TRBV10-2|TRBJ2-1|.
TGCGCCAGCAGTGAAGGGGTAAGGGAGCAGTTCTTC
CASSEGVREQFF
>TRBD1|TRBV5-4|TRBJ1-2|.
TGTGCCAGCAGCTCCACTGGATCGGGCAGGGGGTATGGCTACACCTTC
CASSSTGSGRGYGYTF
>TRBD2|TRBV9|TRBJ2-1|once
TGTGCCAGCAGCGTAGCGTCTAGGCTAGCGGGTCACAATGAGCAGTTCTTC
CASSVASRLAGHNEQFF
>.|TRBV27|TRBJ2-3|.
TGTGCCAGCAGTCAACTCGGGACACGGCCGCAGTATTTT
CASSQLGTRPQYF
>TRBD1|TRBV6-1|TRBJ2-2|once
TGTGCCAGCAGTGGCCGTGGGACACAGGGGGCGAGCACCGGGGAGCTGTTTTTT
CASSGRGTQGASTGELFF
>.|TRBV6-6|TRBJ1-6|.
TGTGCCAGCAGTAAAGCTGGCCTCCACTTT
CASSKAGLHF
>.|TRBV5-1|TRBJ2-5|.
TGCGCCAGCCGCCTCAGGGGACGACAGATAGAGGCCCAGTACTTC
CASRLRGRQIEAQYF
>.|TRBV29-1|TRBJ1-2|few
TGCAGCGTTGAAGTACAGGGTACCCACTGCACCTTC
CSVEVQGTHCTF
>TRBD1|TRBV6-5|TRBJ2-5|few
TGTGCCAGCAGTCTGGACAGGGGAGGAGAGACCCAGTACTTC
CASSLDRGGETQYF
>TRBD1|TRBV11-2|TRBJ1-2|few
TGTGCCAGCAGCTTACTCCGGGACAGGGGGTATGGCTACACCTTC
CASSLLRDRGYGYTF
>.|TRBV28|TRBJ1-2|.
TGTGCCAGCAGTTTAGGGGGTCAGGGGCCCGACTATGGCTACACCTTC
CASSLGGQGPDYGYTF
>.|TRBV19|TRBJ1-4|.
TGTGCCAGTAGTATAACAGGGAGAACCCATGAAAAACTGTTTTTT
CASSITGRTHEKLFF
>.|TRBV28|TRBJ1-2|.
TGTGCCAGCGGGACTCCGGGAGATGGCTACACCTTC
CASGTPGDGYTF
>TRBD1|TRBV19|TRBJ1-1|.
TGTGCCAGTAGTATCGCACAGGGGAGCGCTGAAGCTTTCTTT
CASSIAQGSAEAFF
>.|TRBV5-1|TRBJ2-7|.
TGCGCCAGCAGACGGCCCGACATCTACGAGCAGTACTTC
CASRRPDIYEQYF
>TRBD1|TRBV18|TRBJ1-2|.
TGTGCCAGCTCTCCGGGACAGGGCTTTAACTATGGCTACACCTTC
CASSPGQGFNYGYTF
>.|TRBV11-3|TRBJ2-2|.
TGTGCCAGCAGCTTAGGGACTACCTCCACCGGGGAGCTGTTTTTT
CASSLGTTSTGELFF
>TRBD1|TRBV18|TRBJ2-7|.
TGTGCCAGCTCACCACCGGGACAGGGTCGCAACGAGCAGTACTTC
CASSPPGQGRNEQYF
>.|TRBV28|TRBJ1-2|.
TGTGCCAGCAGTTCGACGCCGGGTCTCTATGGCTACACCTTC
CASSSTPGLYGYTF
>TRBD2|TRBV7-3|TRBJ2-1|.
TGTGCCAGCAGCCCCCCGACAGGGTTAGAAGCGGGAGGCCCGAAAGAGCAGTTCTTC
CASSPPTGLEAGGPKEQFF
>.|TRBV6-1|TRBJ1-2|few
TGTGCCAGCAGTGATTTTGTGGGGGGGAAGGATGGCTACACCTTC
CASSDFVGGKDGYTF
>TRBD1|TRBV19|TRBJ1-5|.
TGTGCCAGTACGTGGACAGGGGTCGAATACCTGCCCCAGCATTTT
CASTWTGVEYLPQHF
>.|TRBV5-1|TRBJ2-7|.
TGCGCCAGCAGCTTGGCCGCGTTATGGGAGCAGTACTTC
CASSLAALWEQYF
>TRBD1|TRBV10-1|TRBJ2-5|.
TGCGCCAGCAGCGAAACCGGGACAGGGCAGGAGACCCAGTACTTC
CASSETGTGQETQYF
>TRBD2|TRBV9|TRBJ2-1|.
TGTGCCAGCAGCGACCGTCTAGCGGGAGGCGGGGATGAGCAGTTCTTC
CASSDRLAGGGDEQFF
>TRBD1|TRBV29-1|TRBJ1-2|.
TGCAGCGCAGGGACAGGGGGCTATGGCTACACCTTC
CSAGTGGYGYTF